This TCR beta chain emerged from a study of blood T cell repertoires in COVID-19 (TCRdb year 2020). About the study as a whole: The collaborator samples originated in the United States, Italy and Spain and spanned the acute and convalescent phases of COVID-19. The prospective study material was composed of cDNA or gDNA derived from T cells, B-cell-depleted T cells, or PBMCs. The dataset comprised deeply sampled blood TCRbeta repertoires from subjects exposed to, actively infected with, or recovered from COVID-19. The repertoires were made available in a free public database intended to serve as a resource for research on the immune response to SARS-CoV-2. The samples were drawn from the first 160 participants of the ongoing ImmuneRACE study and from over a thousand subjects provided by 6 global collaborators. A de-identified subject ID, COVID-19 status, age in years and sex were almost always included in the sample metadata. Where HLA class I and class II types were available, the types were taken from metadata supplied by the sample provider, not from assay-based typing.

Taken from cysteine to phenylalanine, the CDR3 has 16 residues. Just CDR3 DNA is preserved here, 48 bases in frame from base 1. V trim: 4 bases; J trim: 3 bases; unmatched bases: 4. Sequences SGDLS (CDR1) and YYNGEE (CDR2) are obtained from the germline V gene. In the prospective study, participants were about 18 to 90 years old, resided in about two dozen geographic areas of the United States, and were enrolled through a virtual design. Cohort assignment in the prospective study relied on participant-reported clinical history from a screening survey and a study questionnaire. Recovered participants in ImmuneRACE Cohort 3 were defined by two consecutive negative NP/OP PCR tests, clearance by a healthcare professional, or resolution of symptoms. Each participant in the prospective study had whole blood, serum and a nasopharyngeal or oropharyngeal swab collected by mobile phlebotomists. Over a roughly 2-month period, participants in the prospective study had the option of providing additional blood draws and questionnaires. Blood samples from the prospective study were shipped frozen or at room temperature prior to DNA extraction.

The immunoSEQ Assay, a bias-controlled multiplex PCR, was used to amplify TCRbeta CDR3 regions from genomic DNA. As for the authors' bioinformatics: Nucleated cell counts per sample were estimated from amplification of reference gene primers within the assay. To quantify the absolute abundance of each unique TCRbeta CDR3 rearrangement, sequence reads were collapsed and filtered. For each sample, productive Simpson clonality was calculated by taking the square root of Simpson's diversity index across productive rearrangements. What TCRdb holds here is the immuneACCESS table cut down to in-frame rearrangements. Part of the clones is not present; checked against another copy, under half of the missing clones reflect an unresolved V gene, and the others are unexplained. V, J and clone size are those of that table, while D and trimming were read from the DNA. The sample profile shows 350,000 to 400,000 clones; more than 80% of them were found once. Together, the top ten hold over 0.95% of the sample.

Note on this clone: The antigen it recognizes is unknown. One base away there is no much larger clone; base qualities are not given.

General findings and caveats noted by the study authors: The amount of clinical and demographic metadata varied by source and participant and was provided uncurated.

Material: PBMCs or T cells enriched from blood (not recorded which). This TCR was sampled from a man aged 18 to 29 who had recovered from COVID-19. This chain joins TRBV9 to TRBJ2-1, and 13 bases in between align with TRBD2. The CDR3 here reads CASSMGTSGIYNEQFF. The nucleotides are TGTGCCAGCAGCATGGGGACTAGCGGGATCTACAATGAGCAGTTCTTC.